This is a list of T cell receptor beta chains from one sample in a study of blood T cell repertoires in COVID-19. Profiled with immunoSEQ multiplex PCR; TCRdb holds only in-frame clones, not every one. The sample shows around 370,000 clones, about nine tenths of them seen only once. Sequencing input: peripheral blood. The receptors shown here come from a woman aged 45-65 years with COVID-19, enrolled during active disease. CDR3s include the opening cysteine and the closing phenylalanine or tryptophan. D genes are given only for firm matches. Clone size appears in some rows only: once, few, many, or a class for an expanded clone.

J: TRBJ2-1; D: TRBD1; V: TRBV7-8; size: NA; DNA: TGTGCCAGCAGCTTAGCGGGGACAGGGAATGCGTTCTTC; CDR3: CASSLAGTGNAFF
J: TRBJ2-5; D: TRBD1; V: TRBV7-2; size: once; DNA: TGTGCCAGCAGCCCCCGACAGGGCGGGTCTGAGACCCAGTACTTC; CDR3: CASSPRQGGSETQYF
J: TRBJ2-2; D: NA; V: TRBV27; size: NA; DNA: TGTGCCAGCAGTTCCCGACAGCCGAGGAACACCGGGGAGCTGTTTTTT; CDR3: CASSSRQPRNTGELFF
J: TRBJ2-2; D: NA; V: TRBV5-1; size: once; DNA: TGCGCCAGCAGCTTGACCAGCGGGCTGAACACCGGGGAGCTGTTTTTT; CDR3: CASSLTSGLNTGELFF
J: TRBJ2-1; D: NA; V: TRBV9; size: once; DNA: TGTGCCAGCAGCGTCCTCGACTCGGTCCGGGGTGAGCAGTTCTTC; CDR3: CASSVLDSVRGEQFF
J: TRBJ1-4; D: TRBD1; V: TRBV6-5; size: NA; DNA: TGTGCCAGCAGTTACGGACAGGGGGCGAATGAAAAACTGTTTTTT; CDR3: CASSYGQGANEKLFF
J: TRBJ2-2; D: NA; V: TRBV10-1; size: NA; DNA: TGCGCCAGCGGGAGACAGGCCGGGGAGCTGTTTTTT; CDR3: CASGRQAGELFF
J: TRBJ1-6; D: TRBD1; V: TRBV5-6; size: NA; DNA: TGTGCCAGCAGCTTGATATCAGGGGGCTATAATTCACCCCTCCACTTT; CDR3: CASSLISGGYNSPLHF
J: TRBJ1-2; D: TRBD1; V: TRBV25-1; size: NA; DNA: TGTGCCAGCAGTGGAGGACAGGGGACGGTCCTTAACTATGGCTACACCTTC; CDR3: CASSGGQGTVLNYGYTF
J: TRBJ1-3; D: NA; V: TRBV12-3/TRBV12-4; size: NA; DNA: TGTGCCAGCAGTCGAGTACCTGGAAACACCATATATTTT; CDR3: CASSRVPGNTIYF
J: TRBJ2-2; D: TRBD1; V: TRBV25-1; size: few; DNA: TGTGCCAGCAGTGAATTCATCGCGGCAGGGGGTGGCACCGGGGAGCTGTTTTTT; CDR3: CASSEFIAAGGGTGELFF
J: TRBJ1-1; D: NA; V: TRBV30; size: NA; DNA: TGTGCCTGGAGGGCCCAAGTTTTAATTGAAGCTTTCTTT; CDR3: CAWRAQVLIEAFF
J: TRBJ2-7; D: TRBD1; V: TRBV27; size: once; DNA: TGTGCCAGCATAAAATGGGGACAGGGGGGATACGAGCAGTACTTC; CDR3: CASIKWGQGGYEQYF
J: TRBJ2-1; D: TRBD2; V: TRBV6-6; size: NA; DNA: TGTGCCAGCAGTCCGCACAGACTAGCGGGCTCCTACAATGAGCAGTTCTTC; CDR3: CASSPHRLAGSYNEQFF
J: TRBJ1-5; D: TRBD1; V: TRBV5-1; size: NA; DNA: TGCGCCAGCAGCGAGACAGGGGCAGGTCAGCCCCAGCATTTT; CDR3: CASSETGAGQPQHF
J: TRBJ2-7; D: TRBD2; V: TRBV7-2; size: few; DNA: TGTGCCAGCAGCTACCCGACTAGCGGGAGTTGGGGCCTCGAGCAGTACTTC; CDR3: CASSYPTSGSWGLEQYF
J: TRBJ1-5; D: NA; V: TRBV4-2; size: few; DNA: TGTGCCAGCAGCCAAGATCGTGGGGGCGGCAATCAGCCCCAGCATTTT; CDR3: CASSQDRGGGNQPQHF
J: TRBJ1-1; D: NA; V: TRBV4-2; size: NA; DNA: TGTGCCAGCAGCCAAGATGGGGGAGGAAGCACTGAAGCTTTCTTT; CDR3: CASSQDGGGSTEAFF
J: TRBJ1-1; D: NA; V: TRBV5-4; size: NA; DNA: TGTGCCAGCAGCGCCTACAGGAACCCTGAAGCTTTCTTT; CDR3: CASSAYRNPEAFF
J: TRBJ2-7; D: TRBD1; V: TRBV5-1; size: NA; DNA: TGCGCCAGCAGCCAACAGGGGGCTCCCAACGAGCAGTACTTC; CDR3: CASSQQGAPNEQYF
J: TRBJ1-1; D: TRBD1; V: TRBV3-1/TRBV3-2; size: NA; DNA: TGTGCCAGCAGCAACAGGGGGTTGAACACTGAAGCTTTCTTT; CDR3: CASSNRGLNTEAFF